Listed below are T cell receptor beta chains from one sample, sequenced in a study of metastatic and nonmetastatic thyroid tumors. TCRdb reassembled clones from the PCR reads with MiXCR. The profile covers 5,000 to 6,500 clones, with 30% to 45% appearing a single time and around 15% taken by the ten largest. Specimen: tumor tissue. Receptors were obtained from a male donor with papillary thyroid cancer or a benign thyroid nodule (not recorded which). Some clones in this sample may be carry-over from other donors' samples. CDR3s include the opening cysteine and the closing phenylalanine or tryptophan. Some rows mark clone size as missing; the rest say once, few, many or name a class of expanded clone.

-	TRBV6-1	TRBJ2-1	CASSHQGMGGNEQFF
-	TRBV13	TRBJ1-1	CASSFRGNTEAFF
-	TRBV19	TRBJ1-2	CASSTWSGYTF
-	TRBV28	TRBJ2-3	CASSWDTLVADTQYF
few	TRBV15	TRBJ1-1	CATSPTRGPSPAFF
-	TRBV3-1	TRBJ1-5	CASSYTYSNQPQHF
-	TRBV7-3	TRBJ2-2	CASSSGRPNTGELFF
-	TRBV4-1	TRBJ2-1	CASSHPGLAGGPFRNEQFF
-	TRBV18	TRBJ1-2	CASSPNRGQGYGYTF
-	TRBV9	TRBJ1-3	CANSSRGTVSGNTIYF
-	TRBV6-1	TRBJ1-1	CASSSHTGNTEAFF
medium-sized	TRBV7-3	TRBJ2-3	CASSYRQGRADTQYF
-	TRBV12-3/TRBV12-4	TRBJ1-5	CASSFLDKGQPQHF
medium-sized	TRBV7-9	TRBJ1-1	CASSLSGDTEAFF
-	TRBV3-1	TRBJ1-1	CASSIKGSTAFF
-	TRBV11-2	TRBJ1-1	CASSLFGRENTEAFF
-	TRBV11-1	TRBJ2-1	CASSLGASGRYNEQFF
-	TRBV20-1	TRBJ2-7	CSAELAGGTYEQYF
-	TRBV28	TRBJ2-7	CASSSDRLGLLYEQYF
-	TRBV7-3	TRBJ2-1	CASSPTLLDEQFF
-	TRBV28	TRBJ1-2	CASSLAAGYTF
large	TRBV20-1	TRBJ2-7	CSAAPATGTYEQYF
few	TRBV11-3	TRBJ2-1	CASSPDYNEQFF
-	TRBV25-1	TRBJ1-2	CASSDRGGGYGYTF
-	TRBV27	TRBJ2-7	CASSFQGSSYEQYF
few	TRBV24-1	TRBJ2-7	CATSDATGATYGQYF
-	TRBV4-1	TRBJ1-1	CASSQEEGQGFSEAFF
once	TRBV9	TRBJ2-5	CASSDLAGGETQYF
many	TRBV28	TRBJ2-5	CASSWDRAYQETQYF
few	TRBV27	TRBJ2-3	CASSSGLAGTHTDTQYF
few	TRBV2	TRBJ2-7	CASSPLESYEQYF
few	TRBV6-1	TRBJ2-3	CASSDTSGSSTDTQYF
-	TRBV6-1	TRBJ1-6	CASRRKGQGISSPLHF